These 20 T cell receptor beta chains share one sample of origin, sequenced in a study of low-dose radiotherapy and immunotherapy resistance in tumors. Time point noted: before trial treatment. Alpha and beta chains were covered, as first-strand cDNA relied on TRAV- and TRBV-specific primers. A constant-region primer paired with the V-primer adapter amplified TCRs over 20 PCR cycles. TCRdb fed the reads into MiXCR, producing one record per CDR3 protein. The sample has 80,000 to 90,000 distinct CDR3 sequences; roughly a sixth are singletons. Here the sequenced sample was PBMCs, taken before treatment. The source of these receptors is a male donor with prostate cancer.

This clonotype was recorded many times. The J gene is TRBJ2-2, the V gene TRBV29-1; D gene uncertain. Germline V gene sequence: CDR1 SQVTM, CDR2 ANQGSEA. Trimming cost V 5 bases and J 6 bases, with 13 bases left between them. The CDR3 runs to 13 residues. The CDR3 DNA sequence: TGCAGCGTTCTGGTGTTTAGCCCCGGGGAGCTGTTTTTT. It yields the protein CSVLVFSPGELFF.

This clonotype was found many times. The V call is TRBV5-5, the J call TRBJ2-5, with TRBD1 identical over 10 bases. The germline V gene has CDR1 SGHKS and CDR2 YYEKEE (reference sequence). The V gene end was trimmed by 5 bases and the J gene end by 2 bases; junction bases not matched to a gene: 6. The CDR3 has 15 residues. DNA of the CDR3: TGTGCCAGCAGTCGGCGGGACAGGGGACAAGAGACCCAGTACTTC. Amino acid sequence: CASSRRDRGQETQYF. The entire variable domain, with the rest obtained from reference TRBV5-5 and TRBJ2-5, is as follows: DAGVTQSPTHLIKTRGQQVTLRCSPISGHKSVSWYQQVLGQGPQFIFQYYEKEERGRGNFPDRFSARQFPNYSSELNVNALLLGDSALYLCASSRRDRGQETQYFGPGTRLLVL.

This clonotype was counted many times. This chain links TRBV30 with TRBJ1-2, with 7 positions matching TRBD1. The V segment lost 1 base and the J segment 9 bases; nucleotides outside the gene matches: 8. This CDR3 comprises 13 residues. Germline V gene sequence: CDR1 GTSNPN, CDR2 SVGIG (reference sequence). In DNA form, the CDR3 reads TGTGCCTGGAGTGAACCGACAGGGTTGCGCTACACCTTC. This codes for CAWSEPTGLRYTF.

This clonotype showed up many times. This chain joins TRBV6-5 and TRBJ2-5, with D unclear. Trimming shortened V by 7 bases and J by 0 bases, and 12 bases separated the two germline ends. CDR1 and CDR2 from the germline V gene are MNHEY and SVGAGI. This CDR3 has 14 amino acids. This CDR3 reads CASMLAQYQETQYF. CDR3 nucleotide sequence: TGTGCCAGCATGTTAGCCCAGTACCAAGAGACCCAGTACTTC.

This clonotype was seen at least ten times. In nucleotides, the CDR3 is TGTGCCAGCAGCCAACACGGGGGTACCTATAATTCACCCCTCCACTTT. Translated: CASSQHGGTYNSPLHF. This chain connects TRBV7-2 to TRBJ1-6, with D possibly TRBD1 on 5 matching bases. This CDR3 has 16 residues. V lost 5 bases and J lost 2, with 13 bases in between. CDR1 is SGHTA and CDR2 is FQGNSA in the germline V gene.

This clonotype appeared many times. V and J are TRBV7-3 and TRBJ2-2, with 8 bases aligning to TRBD2. CDR3 length: 15 residues. The J segment lost 2 bases and the V segment lost 5 bases, leaving 4 bases of the junction unmatched. The germline CDR1 and CDR2 sequences are SGHTA and FQGTGA. The CDR3 DNA reads as TGTGCCAGCAGCCTTAGCGGGGCCAACACCGGGGAGCTGTTTTTT. Translated: CASSLSGANTGELFF.

This clonotype was seen a few times. The V call is TRBV7-3, the J call TRBJ2-2; 9 positions match TRBD1. The CDR3 runs to 15 residues. Germline trimming cut 6 bases from V and 6 bases from J; bases unmatched to any gene: 8. CDR1 is SGHTA, CDR2 FQGTGA, per germline. CDR3 loop: CASSPGTGYAGELFF. CDR3 sequence (DNA): TGTGCCAGCAGTCCCGGGACAGGGTACGCCGGGGAGCTGTTTTTT.

This clonotype was detected ten times or more. The chain links TRBV11-2 to TRBJ2-7; the D call may be TRBD1 or TRBD2 (6 bases each). The CDR3 runs to 16 residues. CDR1 SGHAT and CDR2 FQNNGV come from the germline V gene. V was shortened by 4 bases and J by 0 bases, with 16 bases between the two germline ends. The CDR3 coding sequence is TGTGCCAGCAGCTCCTGGGGGGCGTCGAGCTCCTACGAGCAGTACTTC. Its translation is CASSSWGASSSYEQYF.

The genes are TRBV23-1 and TRBJ2-3, with 7 bases that match TRBD1. TRBV23-1 is an ORF, with its function uncertain. The V segment lost 10 bases and the J segment 0 bases; nucleotides outside the gene matches: 13. This CDR3 region has 16 residues. CDR3 DNA sequence: TGCGCCAACGAAGATTCGGGACAGCCAAGCACAGATACGCAGTATTTT. Translating it yields CANEDSGQPSTDTQYF.

This clonotype was seen repeatedly, ten times or more. This sequence joins TRBV7-9 and TRBJ1-3, with unresolved D. This CDR3 comprises 16 residues. Germline V gene data show CDR1 as SEHNR and CDR2 as FQNEAQ (reference sequence). With 0 bases removed from V and 0 bases from J, the gap between germline ends came to 9 bases. The CDR3 reads CASSLALQSSGNTIYF. The DNA for the CDR3 is TGTGCCAGCAGCTTAGCGCTGCAGAGCTCTGGAAACACCATATATTTT.

This clonotype was recorded at least ten times. V gene TRBV20-1 combines with J gene TRBJ2-4, with 11 bases that match TRBD1. This CDR3 is built from 18 residues. Trimming at V came to 4 bases and at J to 0 bases, leaving 11 bases not matched to a gene. The germline V gene has CDR1 DFQATT and CDR2 SNEGSKA (reference sequence). The CDR3 here is CSAIPGTGGALAKNIQYF. CDR3 DNA: TGCAGTGCTATACCCGGGACAGGGGGTGCACTAGCCAAAAACATTCAGTACTTC.

Points on this clonotype: This is likely an artifact of a read error, given a far larger clone one base away. Since the CDR3 does not end with the conserved phenylalanine or tryptophan, this likely comes from a read error. The chain employs TRBV6-6 and TRBJ2-3; D may be TRBD1 (5 bases). Germline V CDR1 and CDR2: MNHNY, SVGAGI (reference sequence). The V end lost 5 bases, the J end lost 6 bases, and 21 bases lay between the germline ends. The CDR3 covers 16 residues. CDR3 sequence reads: CASSVLESQGSDTQYS. The CDR3 DNA reads TGTGCCAGCAGTGTTCTCGAGTCCCAGGGATCCGATACGCAGTATTCT.

There are many counts of this clonotype. The chain links TRBV30 to TRBJ1-5; possibly TRBD1 for D (5 bases). Looked up from germline, CDR1 is GTSNPN and CDR2 is SVGIG (reference sequence). The CDR3 totals 15 residues. V shed 0 bases and J shed 1 base, with 10 bases lying between them. CDR3 nucleotide sequence: TGTGCCTGGAGTGTAAGCTGGGGCAGCAATCAGCCCCAGCATTTT. It is translated as CAWSVSWGSNQPQHF.

A word on this clonotype: A far bigger clonotype differs at one base, so this is likely a read error. The chain combines TRBV6-5 with TRBJ2-3, with TRBD1 matching 10 bases. After removal of 7 bases from V and 6 bases from J, the junction contained 7 bases not matched to a gene. Germline CDR1 and CDR2: MNHEY and SVGAGI. The CDR3 loop spans 14 amino acids. The CDR3 bases are TGTGCCAGCAACCTCGGACAGGGGGGGGATACGCAGTATTTT. Translating gives CASNLGQGGDTQYF.

At least ten counts were recorded for this clonotype. One end of the junction is discordant with germline, which a read error may explain. DNA for the CDR3: TGCAGTGCTAGAGATACCACGACCGCGCCCCAATTC. Translating gives CSARDTTTAPQF. The J gene is TRBJ2-1, the V gene TRBV20-1; D not resolved. This CDR3 is 12 amino acids long. Germline CDR1 and CDR2: DFQATT and SNEGSKA (reference sequence).

This clonotype has a count of ten or more. The chain couples TRBV29-1 to TRBJ2-7, with D possibly being TRBD2 (5 bases). The germline V gene encodes CDR1 SQVTM and CDR2 ANQGSEA. CDR3 length: 15 amino acids. V was pared by 3 bases and J by 6 bases, with 21 bases between. The CDR3 reads CSVDSRGRRGPEQYF. The CDR3 coding sequence is TGCAGCGTTGACTCGAGAGGGCGGAGAGGTCCCGAGCAGTACTTC.

In this sample, this clonotype turned up many times. J is TRBJ2-5 and V is TRBV4-1; D may be TRBD1 or TRBD2 (6 bases each). Trimming took 2 bases from V and 2 from J, leaving 15 bases between them. The CDR3 is made up of 16 amino acids. Per germline, CDR1 MGHRA and CDR2 YSYEKL. Here the CDR3 reads CASSQSSGGWQETQYF. CDR3 nucleotides: TGCGCCAGCAGCCAATCCTCCGGGGGCTGGCAAGAGACCCAGTACTTC.

The genes are TRBV28 and TRBJ1-6; TRBD1 aligns across 7 bases. J lost 0 bases, V lost 8 bases, and 4 bases had no gene match. The CDR3 is made up of 15 amino acids. Germline V gives CDR1 MDHEN, CDR2 SYDVKM. The CDR3 DNA sequence: TGTGCCAGCGGGACAGCGAGCTCCTATAATTCACCCCTCCACTTT. This encodes CASGTASSYNSPLHF.

This clonotype was seen repeatedly, ten times or more. CDR3 sequence (DNA): TGTGCCAGCAGTTACTCCGGCGGGGGGGCCGGGGAGACCCAGTACTTC. This gives the protein CASSYSGGGAGETQYF. This chain connects TRBV6-5 to TRBJ2-5; 9 nucleotides match TRBD2. There are 16 residues in the CDR3. With 0 bases clipped from V and 5 bases from J, the junction kept 7 bases outside the gene matches. The germline CDR1 and CDR2 sequences are MNHEY and SVGAGI.

The sample holds many counts of this clonotype. The CDR3 DNA reads TGTGCCATCAGTGAGCCATCTGCCTACGAGCAGTACTTC. Translated: CAISEPSAYEQYF. This rearrangement joins TRBV10-3 to TRBJ2-7, with D unclear. This CDR3 contains 13 residues. Germline-derived CDR1 and CDR2 are ENHRY and SYGVKD. Trimming stripped 2 bases from V and 2 bases from J, with 7 bases between.